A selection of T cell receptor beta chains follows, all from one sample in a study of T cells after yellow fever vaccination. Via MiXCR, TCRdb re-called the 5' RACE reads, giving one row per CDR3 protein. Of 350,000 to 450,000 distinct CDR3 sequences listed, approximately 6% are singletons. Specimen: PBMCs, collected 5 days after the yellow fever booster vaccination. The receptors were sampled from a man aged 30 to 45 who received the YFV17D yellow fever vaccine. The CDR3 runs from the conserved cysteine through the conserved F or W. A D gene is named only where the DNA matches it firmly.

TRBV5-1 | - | CASSLSVADYYNEQFF
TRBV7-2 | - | CASSLASTGVGANVLTF
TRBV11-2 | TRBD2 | CASSLGLAGGYNEQFF
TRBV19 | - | CASSIYGGLSDTQYF
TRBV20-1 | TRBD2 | CCARDQASGRAWEQFF
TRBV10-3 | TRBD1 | CAISRGQVMDEQYF
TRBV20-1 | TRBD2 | CSARVGLMRETQYF
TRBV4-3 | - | CASSRSRVGTNEQFF
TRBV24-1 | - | CATATYNEQFF
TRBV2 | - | CASSNGRDTQYF
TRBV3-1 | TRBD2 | CASSRRTSNTGELFF
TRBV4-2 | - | CASSQEGKGVETQYF
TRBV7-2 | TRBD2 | CASSLFQTSGTTYEQYF
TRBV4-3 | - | CASSQESYNEQFF
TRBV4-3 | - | CASSQDRGYTGELFF
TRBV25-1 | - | CASGGSLGSYEQYF
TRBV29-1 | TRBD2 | CSQKAGGSTDTQYF
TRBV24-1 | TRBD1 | CATSDPRGSNEKLFF
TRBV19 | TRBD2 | CASSRGSGRAPEQFF
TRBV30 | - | CACLKPPNYYEQYF
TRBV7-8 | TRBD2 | CASSLGLAGSADTQYF
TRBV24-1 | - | CATGEGVYNEQFF
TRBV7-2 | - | CASSATNEETQYF
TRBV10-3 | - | CAASPSNNEQFF
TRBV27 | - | CASSSPTPGTGELFF
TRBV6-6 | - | CASMLGGHEQFF
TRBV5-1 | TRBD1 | CASSLLGQGADEQYF
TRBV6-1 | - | CASRSNGDGYEQYF
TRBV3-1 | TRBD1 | CASSQAGTGGQDEQYF
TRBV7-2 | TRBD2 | CASRLAGGPTDTQYF
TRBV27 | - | CASRSGSFSNQPQHF
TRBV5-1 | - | CASSLRRQAILTNTGELFF
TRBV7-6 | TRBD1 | CASSLVVGQGGGGYTF
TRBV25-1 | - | CASSNTGEQFF
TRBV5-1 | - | CASSLLPLGRQETQYF
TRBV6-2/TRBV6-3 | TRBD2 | CASSYVGLAGNPNNEQFF
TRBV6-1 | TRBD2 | CASSPALAGAVDEQFF
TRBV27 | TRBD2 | CASSFSTSGIYEQYF
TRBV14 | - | CASSQLGTIPAQYF
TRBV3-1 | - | CASSSYGGSSAEQYF
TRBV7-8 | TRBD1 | CASSLGQGPNRELFF